This T cell receptor beta chain was identified during a study of blood T cell repertoires in COVID-19. For the study at large: The United States, Italy and Spain were the sources of the acute and convalescent COVID-19 samples. Nucleic acid was either cDNA or gDNA, and it came from T cells, B-cell-depleted T cells, or PBMCs.

CDR3 length: 12 residues. Germline lookup yields CDR1 LNHDA and CDR2 SQIVND (reference sequence). The V end lost 6 bases, the J end lost 4 bases, and 9 bases lay between the germline ends. This clone was detected only once. Per the original methods: Amplification with reference gene primers provided the estimates of nucleated cell counts. Repertoires were generated with immunoSEQ multiplex PCR, while TCRdb's copy carries only in-frame clones and drops some. The V and J calls and clone size come from that table; D and trimming were worked out from the DNA. The table lists some 280,000 clones, more than 80% of them singletons, with less than 3% in the top ten.

V gene TRBV19 combines with J gene TRBJ1-1; weak D call: TRBD1 (5 bases). Material for sequencing was peripheral blood. This receptor was taken from a woman in her thirties with active or convalescent COVID-19. The CDR3 loop reads CASRGQGTEAFF. CDR3 DNA sequence: TGTGCCAGTAGGGGTCAGGGCACTGAAGCTTTCTTT. Full variable domain (missing parts from reference TRBV19 and TRBJ1-1): DGGITQSPKYLFRKEGQNVTLSCEQNLNHDAMYWYRQDPGQGLRLIYYSQIVNDFQKGDIAEGYSVSREKKESFPLTVTSAQKNPTAFYLCASRGQGTEAFFGQGTRLTVV.